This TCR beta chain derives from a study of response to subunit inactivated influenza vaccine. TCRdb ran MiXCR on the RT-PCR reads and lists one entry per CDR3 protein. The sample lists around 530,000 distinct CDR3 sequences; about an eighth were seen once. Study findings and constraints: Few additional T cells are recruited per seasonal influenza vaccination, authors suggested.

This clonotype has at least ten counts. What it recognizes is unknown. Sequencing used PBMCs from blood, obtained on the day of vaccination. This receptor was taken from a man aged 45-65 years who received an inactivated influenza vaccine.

For the CDR3, the DNA is TGTGCCAGCAGTTTCAGGGGAATGGAAGAGACCCAGTACTTC. Amino acids: CASSFRGMEETQYF. V usage is TRBV28 and J usage is TRBJ2-5; perhaps TRBD1 as D (6 bases). The CDR3 has 14 residues. Germline V lookup: CDR1 MDHEN, CDR2 SYDVKM. Trimming removed 3 bases at V and 3 bases at J, with 11 bases between.